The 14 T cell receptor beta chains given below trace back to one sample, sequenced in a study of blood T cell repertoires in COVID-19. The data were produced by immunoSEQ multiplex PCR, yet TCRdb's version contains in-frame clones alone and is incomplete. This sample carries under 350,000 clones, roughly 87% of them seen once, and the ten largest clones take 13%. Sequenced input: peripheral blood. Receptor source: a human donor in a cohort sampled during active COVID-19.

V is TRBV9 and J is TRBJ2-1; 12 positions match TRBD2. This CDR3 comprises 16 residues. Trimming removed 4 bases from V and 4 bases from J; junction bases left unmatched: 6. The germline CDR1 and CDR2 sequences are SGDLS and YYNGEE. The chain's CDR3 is CASSPGTSGFYNEQFF. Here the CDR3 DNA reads TGTGCCAGCAGCCCCGGGACTAGCGGGTTTTACAATGAGCAGTTCTTC.

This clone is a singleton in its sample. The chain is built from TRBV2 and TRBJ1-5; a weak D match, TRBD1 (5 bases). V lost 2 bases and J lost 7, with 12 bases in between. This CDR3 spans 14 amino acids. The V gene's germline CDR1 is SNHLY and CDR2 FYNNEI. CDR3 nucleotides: TGTGCCAGCAGTGAATTAGGGGCAGGGCAGCCCCAGCATTTT. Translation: CASSELGAGQPQHF.

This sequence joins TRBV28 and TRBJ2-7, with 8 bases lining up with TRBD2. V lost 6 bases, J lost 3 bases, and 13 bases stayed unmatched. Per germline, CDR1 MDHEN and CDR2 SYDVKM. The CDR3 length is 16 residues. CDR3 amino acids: CASSLKRETVSYEQYF. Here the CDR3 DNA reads TGTGCCAGCAGCCTCAAGCGGGAGACGGTCAGCTACGAGCAGTACTTC.

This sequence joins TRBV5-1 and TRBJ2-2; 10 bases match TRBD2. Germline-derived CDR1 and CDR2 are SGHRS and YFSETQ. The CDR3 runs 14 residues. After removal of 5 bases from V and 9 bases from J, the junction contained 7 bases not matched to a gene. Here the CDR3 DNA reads TGCGCCAGCAGGTCTCTAGCGGGAGCAAGGGAGCTGTTTTTT. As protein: CASRSLAGARELFF.

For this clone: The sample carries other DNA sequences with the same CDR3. The CDR3 reads CASSPGGTEAFF. For the CDR3, the DNA is TGTGCCAGCAGCCCAGGGGGGACTGAAGCTTTCTTT. V is TRBV3-1 (or the pseudogene TRBV3-2) and J is TRBJ1-1; 7 bases match TRBD1. V trimming: 4 bases; J trimming: 5 bases; junction bases outside the gene matches: 1. The CDR3 covers 12 residues. Germline CDR1 LGHDT, CDR2 YNNKEL (reference sequence).

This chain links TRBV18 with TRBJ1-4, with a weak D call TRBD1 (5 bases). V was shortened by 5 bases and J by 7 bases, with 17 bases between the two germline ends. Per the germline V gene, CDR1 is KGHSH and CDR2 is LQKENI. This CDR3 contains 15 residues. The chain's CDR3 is CASSTTVGLIEKLFF. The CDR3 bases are TGTGCCAGCTCAACGACAGTTGGTTTGATTGAAAAACTGTTTTTT.

The CDR3 loop reads CASSSPGTGSNGYTF. DNA of the CDR3: TGTGCCAGCAGCTCTCCCGGGACAGGGAGTAATGGCTACACCTTC. This chain joins TRBV7-9 and TRBJ1-2; TRBD1 agrees at 9 bases. Trimming removed 4 bases from V and 6 bases from J; junction bases left unmatched: 9. The CDR3 is 15 amino acids. Germline lookup yields CDR1 SEHNR and CDR2 FQNEAQ (reference sequence).

The CDR3 spells CASRWGGASTDTQYF. CDR3 nucleotide sequence: TGTGCCAGCAGGTGGGGAGGGGCGAGCACAGATACGCAGTATTTT. The V gene is TRBV27, the J gene TRBJ2-3; 7 bases fit TRBD2. CDR3 length: 15 residues. CDR1 and CDR2 (germline): MNHEY, SMNVEV (reference sequence). Unmatched junction bases numbered 6, after V lost 6 bases and J lost 0 bases.

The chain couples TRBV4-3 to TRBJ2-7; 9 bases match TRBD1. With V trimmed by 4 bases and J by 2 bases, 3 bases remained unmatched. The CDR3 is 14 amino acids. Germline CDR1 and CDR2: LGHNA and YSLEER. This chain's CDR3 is CASSRRTGAYEQYF. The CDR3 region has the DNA TGCGCCAGCAGCCGCAGGACAGGGGCCTACGAGCAGTACTTC.

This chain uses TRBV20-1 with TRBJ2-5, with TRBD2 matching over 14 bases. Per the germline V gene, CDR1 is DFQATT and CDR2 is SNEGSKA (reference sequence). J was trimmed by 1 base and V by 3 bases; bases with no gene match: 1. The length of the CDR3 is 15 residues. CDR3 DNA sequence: TGCAGTGCTAGTGGGACTAGCGGGAGCCAAGAGACCCAGTACTTC. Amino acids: CSASGTSGSQETQYF.

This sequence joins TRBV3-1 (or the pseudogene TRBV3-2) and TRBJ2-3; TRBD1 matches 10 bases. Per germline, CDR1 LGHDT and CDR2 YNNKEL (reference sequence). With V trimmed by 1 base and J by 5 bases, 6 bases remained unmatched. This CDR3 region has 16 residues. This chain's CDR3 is CASSQGPTGGKDTQYF. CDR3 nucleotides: TGTGCCAGCAGCCAAGGGCCGACAGGGGGCAAAGATACGCAGTATTTT.

The CDR3 coding sequence is TGCGCCAGCAGCTTCCGCGGCGGCTATCTAGATACGCAGTATTTT. This gives the protein CASSFRGGYLDTQYF. The V and J genes are TRBV5-1 and TRBJ2-3; no clear D. Trimming stripped 2 bases from V and 5 bases from J, with 15 bases between. CDR1 and CDR2 from the germline V gene are SGHRS and YFSETQ. This CDR3 is 15 amino acids long.

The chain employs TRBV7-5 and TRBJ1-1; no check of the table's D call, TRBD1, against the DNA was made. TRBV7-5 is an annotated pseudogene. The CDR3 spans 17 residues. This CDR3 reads CARSLCQQGQANTEAFF. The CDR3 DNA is TGTGCCAGAAGCTTATGCCAACAGGGGCAAGCTAACACTGAAGCTTTCTTT.

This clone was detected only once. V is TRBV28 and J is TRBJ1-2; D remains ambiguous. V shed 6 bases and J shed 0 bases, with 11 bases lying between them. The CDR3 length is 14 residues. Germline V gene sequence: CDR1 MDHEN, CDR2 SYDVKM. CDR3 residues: CASREEPANYGYTF. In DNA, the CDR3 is TGTGCCAGCAGAGAGGAGCCAGCTAACTATGGCTACACCTTC.